Following are 23 T cell receptor beta chains from one sample sequenced in a study of graft-versus-host responses after intestinal transplantation. Their antigens remain unidentified. TCRdb keeps only in-frame clones here, not all; method: immunoSEQ multiplex PCR. Of roughly 100,000 clones in the sample, more than 75% are singletons; the top ten hold about 0.9%. The source material was unstimulated CD4+ T cells sorted from spleen or lymph node cells, sampled before intestinal transplant. These receptors were obtained from a human donor who received an intestinal transplant.

The chain carries TRBV7-3 and TRBJ2-3; TRBD2 matches 9 bases. The V gene's germline CDR1 is SGHTA and CDR2 FQGTGA. The CDR3 is 15 residues long. The V segment lost 2 bases and the J segment 5 bases; nucleotides outside the gene matches: 5. CDR3 amino acids: CASSLSSGIGDTQYF. For the CDR3, the DNA is TGTGCCAGCAGCTTATCTAGCGGGATTGGAGATACGCAGTATTTT.

The chain carries TRBV5-1 and TRBJ2-5, with 7 bases aligning to TRBD1. Germline lookup yields CDR1 SGHRS and CDR2 YFSETQ. The CDR3 totals 17 residues. V lost 0 bases, J lost 2 bases, and 10 bases stayed unmatched. The CDR3: CASSLEGTEITQETQYF. The CDR3, as DNA: TGCGCCAGCAGCTTGGAGGGGACAGAAATAACACAAGAGACCCAGTACTTC. The full variable domain, its missing parts supplied by reference TRBV5-1 and TRBJ2-5, is KAGVTQTPRYLIKTRGQQVTLSCSPISGHRSVSWYQQTPGQGLQFLFEYFSETQRNKGNFPGRFSGRQFSNSRSEMNVSTLELGDSALYLCASSLEGTEITQETQYFGPGTRLLVL.

This clone appeared once. This chain joins TRBV5-1 and TRBJ1-2; maybe TRBD1 (6 bases). Germline lookup yields CDR1 SGHRS and CDR2 YFSETQ. The CDR3 has 16 residues. Trimming shortened V by 4 bases and J by 0 bases, and 16 bases separated the two germline ends. The CDR3 bases are TGCGCCAGCAGCGCCAGGACAGTGGGGACTAACTATGGCTACACCTTC. It translates to CASSARTVGTNYGYTF.

The chain employs TRBV9 and TRBJ2-2; 7 bases are a match to TRBD2. Losses at the gene ends were 1 base for V and 3 bases for J; bases not matched to a gene: 6. The CDR3 is made up of 16 amino acids. Germline CDR1 reads SGDLS; CDR2 reads YYNGEE. CDR3: CASSVRAGEYTGELFF. The CDR3 coding sequence is TGTGCCAGCAGCGTAAGGGCGGGAGAGTACACCGGGGAGCTGTTTTTT.

This sequence joins TRBV27 and TRBJ2-5; D is perhaps TRBD2 (5 bases). The CDR3 has 15 amino acids. Looked up from germline, CDR1 is MNHEY and CDR2 is SMNVEV (reference sequence). The V and J ends lost 0 bases and 4 bases respectively, with 12 bases between them. CDR3 amino acids: CASSLSSTTGETQYF. For the CDR3, the DNA is TGTGCCAGCAGTTTATCCTCGACTACGGGAGAGACCCAGTACTTC.

The chain couples TRBV27 to TRBJ1-4; 7 nucleotides match TRBD1. Germline CDR1 reads MNHEY; CDR2 reads SMNVEV (reference sequence). The CDR3 covers 14 residues. V shed 4 bases, J shed 7 bases, and the junction held 6 bases outside the gene matches. This CDR3 reads CASSSQGGREKLFF. In DNA, the CDR3 is TGTGCCAGCAGTTCCCAGGGGGGACGTGAAAAACTGTTTTTT.

This clone was observed once. The chain couples TRBV28 to TRBJ1-4; no definite D call. CDR1 and CDR2 from the germline V gene are MDHEN and SYDVKM. V lost 7 bases to trimming and J lost 7 bases, with 19 bases between them. This CDR3 region has 15 residues. The CDR3 is CASTLLRGNAEKLFF. The DNA of the CDR3 is TGTGCCAGCACCCTATTGCGAGGGAACGCTGAAAAACTGTTTTTT.

As to this clone: The sample carries other DNA sequences with the same CDR3. The gene calls are TRBV7-3 and TRBJ2-1, with D possibly being TRBD2 (5 bases). This CDR3 region has 14 residues. Trimming took off 2 bases at V and 5 bases at J, with 10 bases between the two ends. CDR1 is SGHTA, CDR2 FQGTGA, per germline. The CDR3 region has the DNA TGTGCCAGCAGCTTAGGGCGGGCCGACAATGAGCAGTTCTTC. It translates to CASSLGRADNEQFF.

The V call is TRBV5-6, the J call TRBJ2-1, with D maybe TRBD1 (6 bases). Germline V gives CDR1 SGHDT, CDR2 YYEEEE. The CDR3 totals 14 residues. The V gene lost 2 bases and the J gene lost 10 bases, with 16 bases spanning the gap. The CDR3: CASSFFRQGSEQFF. In nucleotides, the CDR3 is TGTGCCAGCAGCTTTTTTAGGCAGGGGAGCGAGCAGTTCTTC.

This clone was recorded only once. The chain combines TRBV10-3 with TRBJ2-7, with D uncertain. There are 16 residues in the CDR3. Germline values: CDR1 ENHRY, CDR2 SYGVKD. The V end lost 3 bases, the J end lost 2 bases, and 17 bases lay between the germline ends. CDR3 residues: CAISDLTGDEPYEQYF. The CDR3 DNA sequence: TGTGCCATCAGTGACCTGACTGGAGATGAGCCCTACGAGCAGTACTTC.

The CDR3 loop is CASSPASSSYEQYF. CDR3 nucleotides: TGTGCCAGCAGCCCTGCATCGAGCTCCTACGAGCAGTACTTC. This chain connects TRBV5-4 to TRBJ2-7, with unresolved D. This CDR3 contains 14 residues. The V gene's germline CDR1 is SGHNT and CDR2 YYREEE (reference sequence). Trimming left V 4 bases short and J 0 bases short, with 11 bases between. The entire variable domain, with the rest obtained from reference TRBV5-4 and TRBJ2-7, is as follows: ETGVTQSPTHLIKTRGQQVTLRCSSQSGHNTVSWYQQALGQGPQFIFQYYREEENGRGNFPPRFSGLQFPNYSSELNVNALELDDSALYLCASSPASSSYEQYFGPGTRLTVT.

The count of this clone is one. This chain links TRBV2 with TRBJ2-5; D gene ambiguous. Trimming cost V 4 bases and J 2 bases, with 14 bases left between them. Germline-derived CDR1 and CDR2 are SNHLY and FYNNEI. The CDR3 consists of 15 residues. The CDR3 coding sequence is TGTGCCAGCAGTGTAGGGCTGGATGGGCAAGAGACCCAGTACTTC. Translating gives CASSVGLDGQETQYF.

The chain uses TRBV5-1 and TRBJ1-4; TRBD1 agrees at 11 bases. This CDR3 has 17 residues. Germline CDR1 and CDR2: SGHRS and YFSETQ. Losses at the gene ends were 0 bases for V and 7 bases for J; bases not matched to a gene: 8. CDR3 protein: CASSLGSAGQGVEKLFF. CDR3 DNA sequence: TGCGCCAGCAGCTTGGGAAGTGCGGGACAGGGGGTTGAAAAACTGTTTTTT.

The gene calls are TRBV5-1 and TRBJ1-1; no definite D call. Trimming left V 1 base short and J 3 bases short, with 7 bases between. The V gene's germline CDR1 is SGHRS and CDR2 YFSETQ. There are 13 residues in the CDR3. The DNA for the CDR3 is TGCGCCAGCAGCTTGCCCGCTTACACTGAAGCTTTCTTT. It is translated as CASSLPAYTEAFF. Supplemented by reference TRBV5-1 and TRBJ1-1, the full variable domain reads KAGVTQTPRYLIKTRGQQVTLSCSPISGHRSVSWYQQTPGQGLQFLFEYFSETQRNKGNFPGRFSGRQFSNSRSEMNVSTLELGDSALYLCASSLPAYTEAFFGQGTRLTVV.

The chain couples TRBV20-1 to TRBJ2-5; no definite D call. The germline V and J ends were trimmed by 4 bases and 5 bases, with 8 bases remaining between them. The germline V gene encodes CDR1 DFQATT and CDR2 SNEGSKA (reference sequence). The CDR3 has 11 amino acids. CDR3 amino acids: CSATIVETQYF. CDR3 sequence (DNA): TGCAGTGCTACTATTGTGGAGACCCAGTACTTC.

The CDR3 here is CAWNQGNTEAFF. The DNA of the CDR3 is TGTGCCTGGAATCAAGGGAACACTGAAGCTTTCTTT. The chain employs TRBV30 and TRBJ1-1; no clear D. Between the trimmed V and J ends, which lost 4 bases and 1 base, there was a span of 7 bases. CDR3 length equals 12 residues. From germline, CDR1 is GTSNPN and CDR2 SVGIG (reference sequence).

This chain links TRBV5-1 with TRBJ2-2; 13 bases are shared with TRBD2. CDR3 size: 21 residues. Germline loops: CDR1 SGHRS, CDR2 YFSETQ. J lost 6 bases, V lost 4 bases, and 21 bases had no gene match. CDR3: CASSARQERTSGRKVAGELFF. CDR3 DNA: TGCGCCAGCAGCGCGAGACAGGAGCGGACTAGCGGGAGAAAGGTCGCCGGGGAGCTGTTTTTT.

The chain has TRBV6-5 and TRBJ2-3, with no clear D. V was pared by 0 bases and J by 5 bases, with 12 bases between. Germline CDR1 is MNHEY and CDR2 is SVGAGI. The CDR3 spans 15 residues. The CDR3 loop is CASSYSIGKLDTQYF. CDR3 in DNA: TGTGCCAGCAGTTACTCGATAGGGAAACTAGATACGCAGTATTTT.

V and J are TRBV5-1 and TRBJ2-3, with D possibly matching TRBD1 (6 bases). The V gene lost 0 bases and the J gene lost 4 bases, with 12 bases spanning the gap. In germline, CDR1 is SGHRS, CDR2 YFSETQ. The CDR3 totals 15 residues. The CDR3 is CASSLGMTGADTQYF. CDR3 bases: TGCGCCAGCAGCTTGGGGATGACAGGAGCAGATACGCAGTATTTT.

The chain is built from TRBV15 and TRBJ1-5, with D perhaps matching TRBD1 (5 bases). CDR3 length equals 14 residues. The germline V and J ends were trimmed by 4 bases and 1 base, with 8 bases remaining between them. Germline-derived CDR1 and CDR2 are LNHNV and YYDKDF (reference sequence). This CDR3 is CATSTRDSNQPQHF. The CDR3, as DNA: TGTGCCACCAGCACCCGGGACAGCAATCAGCCCCAGCATTTT.

V is TRBV28 and J is TRBJ2-7; tentative D call: TRBD2 (5 bases). Trimming removed 6 bases at V and 3 bases at J, with 12 bases between. Germline loops: CDR1 MDHEN, CDR2 SYDVKM. CDR3 size: 13 residues. CDR3 in amino acids: CASSPGRDYEQYF. Written as DNA, the CDR3 is TGTGCCAGCAGCCCCGGACGGGACTACGAGCAGTACTTC.

This chain joins TRBV6-6 and TRBJ2-7; TRBD2 matches at 7 bases. J lost 0 bases, V lost 0 bases, and 5 bases had no gene match. This CDR3 spans 16 amino acids. Germline V lookup: CDR1 MNHNY, CDR2 SVGAGI (reference sequence). The CDR3 sequence is CASSYSQRDPSYEQYF. For the CDR3, the DNA is TGTGCCAGCAGTTACTCGCAGCGGGACCCCTCCTACGAGCAGTACTTC.

This CDR3 is CASSKARFSARVFSPLHF. The CDR3 DNA follows: TGTGCCAGCAGCAAAGCCCGATTTTCGGCCAGGGTTTTTTCACCCCTCCACTTT. V gene TRBV21-1 combines with J gene TRBJ1-6; the DNA was not used to check the table's D call, TRBD1. TRBV21-1 is noted as a pseudogene. The CDR3 extends over 18 amino acids.